These T cell receptor beta chains were read from a single sample in a study of T cell responses to AZD1222 COVID-19 vaccine. The assay was immunoSEQ multiplex PCR, and TCRdb's table has in-frame clones only and misses some. This sample carries 120,000 or so clones, 80% to 90% of them seen once, and the ten largest clones take approximately 3.1%. Specimen: peripheral blood, collected on day 0 of AZD1222 vaccination. The receptor source for this set is an adult in good health. Each CDR3 is given with its conserved first and last residue. The order of the fields is J gene, D gene, V gene, clone size, CDR3 length, CDR3 DNA, CDR3 protein. The D gene is left open where the match is weak. Some rows have no size entry. The others give once, few or many, or a class for an expanded clone.

TRBJ2-3 | NA | TRBV28 | NA | 18 | TGTGCCAGCATCCCGCGCGGGCGTCCTTCGGTAGAGGCAGATACGCAGTATTTT | CASIPRGRPSVEADTQYF
TRBJ2-7 | TRBD1 | TRBV3-1/TRBV3-2 | NA | 15 | TGTGCCAGCAGCCGGGACAGGGGGAACTCCTACGAGCAGTACTTC | CASSRDRGNSYEQYF
TRBJ2-5 | NA | TRBV4-3 | NA | 14 | TGCGCCAGCAGCCAAGGGGTGGGGATGGAGACCCAGTACTTC | CASSQGVGMETQYF
TRBJ1-2 | NA | TRBV30 | NA | 11 | TGTGCCTGGAGGTCGACGACGGGCTACACCTTC | CAWRSTTGYTF
TRBJ1-1 | NA | TRBV7-2 | NA | 14 | TGTGCCAGCAGCTTAGTTACAGGGAACACTGAAGCTTTCTTT | CASSLVTGNTEAFF
TRBJ1-3 | NA | TRBV7-3 | NA | 14 | TGTGCCAGCAGCTTAAGCGGGGTTGGGAACACCATATATTTT | CASSLSGVGNTIYF
TRBJ1-2 | NA | TRBV28 | once | 13 | TGTGCCAGCAGTTTATCAGGGGTTGGTGGCTACACCTTC | CASSLSGVGGYTF
TRBJ2-1 | TRBD2 | TRBV28 | NA | 16 | TGTGCCAGCAGTCATGCTAGCGGGAGGGACTGGAATGAGCAGTTCTTC | CASSHASGRDWNEQFF
TRBJ2-3 | NA | TRBV19 | NA | 18 | TGTGCCAGTAGTATAAGCGGGCTTGGAGGGGGCGTCACAGATACGCAGTATTTT | CASSISGLGGGVTDTQYF
TRBJ1-4 | NA | TRBV5-1 | NA | 14 | TGCGCCAGCAGCCCACGGGTGGATAATGAAAAACTGTTTTTT | CASSPRVDNEKLFF
TRBJ2-7 | NA | TRBV18 | NA | 14 | TGTGCCAGCTCACCAATCAATCAACCCTACGAGCAGTACTTC | CASSPINQPYEQYF
TRBJ2-1 | TRBD2 | TRBV5-1 | NA | 18 | TGCGCCAGCAGACCGGGGGCTAGCGGGAGGAGCTCCTACAATGAGCAGTTCTTC | CASRPGASGRSSYNEQFF
TRBJ1-6 | TRBD1 | TRBV18 | once | 15 | TGTGCCAGCTCACAACTGACAGGGTTGGATTCACCCCTCCACTTT | CASSQLTGLDSPLHF
TRBJ1-2 | TRBD1 | TRBV5-6 | once | 12 | TGTGCCAGCAGCCCAGGGGGCTCTGGCTACACCTTC | CASSPGGSGYTF
TRBJ1-1 | NA | TRBV24-1 | NA | 13 | TGTGCCACCCGGGACCCTATGAACACTGAAGCTTTCTTT | CATRDPMNTEAFF
TRBJ1-3 | NA | TRBV7-6 | NA | 15 | TGTGCCAGCAGCCAAGGACAGTTAACTCGAAACACCATATATTTT | CASSQGQLTRNTIYF
TRBJ1-5 | NA | TRBV28 | NA | 15 | TGTGCCAGCAGTTTGGTGGGAGGGGGATATCAGCCCCAGCATTTT | CASSLVGGGYQPQHF
TRBJ2-2 | NA | TRBV14 | NA | 15 | TGTGCCAGCAGCCAATTTGGGTGGGACACCGGGGAGCTGTTTTTT | CASSQFGWDTGELFF
TRBJ1-1 | TRBD1 | TRBV18 | NA | 16 | TGTGCCAGCTCAGCGCAGTTACAGGGGCATGGCACTGAAGCTTTCTTT | CASSAQLQGHGTEAFF
TRBJ2-1 | TRBD2 | TRBV9 | NA | 14 | TGTGCCAGCAGCGCAGCGGGAGAGTCTCCTGAGCAGTTCTTC | CASSAAGESPEQFF
TRBJ1-5 | NA | TRBV6-2/TRBV6-3 | NA | 16 | TGTGCCAGCACCCCGCTACCCCGGAAGGGCAATCAGCCCCAGCATTTT | CASTPLPRKGNQPQHF
TRBJ2-2 | NA | TRBV7-9 | NA | 14 | TGTGCCAGCAGCAGCCGTAAAGGGACCGGGGAGCTGTTTTTT | CASSSRKGTGELFF
TRBJ2-2 | NA | TRBV11-3 | NA | 16 | TGTGCCAGCAGCCCGGAGGCAGGGCGGAACACCGGGGAGCTGTTTTTT | CASSPEAGRNTGELFF
TRBJ2-7 | NA | TRBV5-6 | NA | 13 | TGTGCCAGCAGCCCGAGAAGGGGGAACGAGCAGTACTTC | CASSPRRGNEQYF
TRBJ1-1 | NA | TRBV9 | NA | 11 | TGTGCCAGCAGCCCGGGGGGTGAAGCTTTCTTT | CASSPGGEAFF
TRBJ1-4 | TRBD1 | TRBV3-1/TRBV3-2 | NA | 15 | TGTGCCAGCAGCCAAGCCGGGACAGGGAATGAAAAACTGTTTTTT | CASSQAGTGNEKLFF